This record concerns one T cell receptor beta chain sequence. The antigen remains undetermined. CDR1 WNHNN and CDR2 SYGVQD come from the germline V gene (reference sequence). V lost 0 bases and J lost 6, with 13 bases in between. CDR3 length: 15 residues. The sample belongs to a study of shared clonotypes between healthy human individuals. Findings and limits, study-wide: The donor pool, a small one, limited the genetic and exposure-history diversity represented.

In the sorted-subset replicate PCRs, approximately 200 ng DNA, 25,000 to 30,000 T cell genomes, was used. The protocol was immunoSEQ multiplex PCR, while the TCRdb copy is restricted to in-frame clones and leaves out a portion. This sample carries about 1.5 million clones, more than 95% of them seen once, and the ten largest clones take 1.2%. Every contributor of samples was a Caucasian grown-up residing in Nashville, Tennessee. The V and J genes are TRBV10-1 and TRBJ2-3; D possibly corresponds to TRBD2 (5 bases). This sequence originates from a man aged 25-45 years in good health. Sequences were obtained from naive CD4+ T cells sorted from blood. Sample subset: CD45RA+ positively selected. CDR3: CASSESRTPGDTQYF. CDR3 bases: TGCGCCAGCAGTGAGTCGCGGACTCCCGGCGATACGCAGTATTTT.